This record concerns one T cell receptor beta chain sequence. This sample stems from a study of blood T cell repertoires in COVID-19. Overall study: The United States, Italy and Spain provided the acute and convalescent COVID-19 samples.

Seattle patient enrollment occurred during active infection, with longitudinal follow-up thereafter. Trimming shortened V by 4 bases and J by 7 bases, and 13 bases separated the two germline ends. The germline V gene has CDR1 MGHRA and CDR2 YSYEKL. The CDR3 totals 13 residues. The assay was immunoSEQ multiplex PCR, and TCRdb's table has in-frame clones only and misses some. The data show about 440,000 clones, with approximately 88% seen just once and 10% to 15% held by the top ten. The rearrangement uses TRBV4-1 and TRBJ1-1; D is possibly TRBD1 (5 bases). The specimen was peripheral blood. This receptor was taken from a woman between 45 and 65 years old with COVID-19, enrolled during active disease. The DNA for the CDR3 is TGCGCCAGCAGCCCCAGGGTTAATAGTGAAGCTTTCTTT. Translating gives CASSPRVNSEAFF.